This TCR beta chain was captured by sequencing in a study of blood T cell repertoires in COVID-19. About the research overall: Material from acute and convalescent COVID-19 was sourced from the United States, Italy and Spain. T cells, B-cell-depleted T cells, or PBMCs provided the cDNA or gDNA that served as material.

Germline V gene data show CDR1 as SGHTA and CDR2 as FQGNSA. V lost 4 bases and J lost 9; bases outside the gene matches: 8. The CDR3 runs 15 residues. Authors' methods: Amplified reference gene primers provided the basis for estimating nucleated cell counts. The repertoire was sequenced with immunoSEQ multiplex PCR; TCRdb's copy has only in-frame clones and lacks some. Clonal size and the V and J genes are those of that table, whereas D and trimming came from the DNA. The profile shows some 380,000 clones, more than 75% of them singletons. Sequencing input: peripheral blood. The rearrangement joins TRBV7-2 to TRBJ1-6; 8 bases line up with TRBD1. The receptor's source is a human donor with acute or convalescent COVID-19. The donor label of this sample is uncertain. Written as DNA, the CDR3 is TGTGCCAGCAGCTACCTACAGGGGGTGGGTTCACCCCTCCACTTT. Translation: CASSYLQGVGSPLHF.